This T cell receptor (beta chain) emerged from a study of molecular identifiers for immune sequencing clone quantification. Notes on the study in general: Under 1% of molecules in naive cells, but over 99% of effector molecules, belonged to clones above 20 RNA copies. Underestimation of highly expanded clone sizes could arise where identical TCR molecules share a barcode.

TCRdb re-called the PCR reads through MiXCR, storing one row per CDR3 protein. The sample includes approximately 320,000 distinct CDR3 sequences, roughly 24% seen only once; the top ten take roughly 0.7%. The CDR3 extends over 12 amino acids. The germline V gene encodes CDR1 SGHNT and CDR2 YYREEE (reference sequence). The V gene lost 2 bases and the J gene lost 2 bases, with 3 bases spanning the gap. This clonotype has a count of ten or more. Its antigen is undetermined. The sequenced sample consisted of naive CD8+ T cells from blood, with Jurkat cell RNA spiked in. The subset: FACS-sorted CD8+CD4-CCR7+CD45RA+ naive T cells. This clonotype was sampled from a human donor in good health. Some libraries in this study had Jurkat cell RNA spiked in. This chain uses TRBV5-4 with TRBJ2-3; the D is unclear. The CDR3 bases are TGTGCCAGCAGCTTTCTCACAGATACGCAGTATTTT. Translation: CASSFLTDTQYF.